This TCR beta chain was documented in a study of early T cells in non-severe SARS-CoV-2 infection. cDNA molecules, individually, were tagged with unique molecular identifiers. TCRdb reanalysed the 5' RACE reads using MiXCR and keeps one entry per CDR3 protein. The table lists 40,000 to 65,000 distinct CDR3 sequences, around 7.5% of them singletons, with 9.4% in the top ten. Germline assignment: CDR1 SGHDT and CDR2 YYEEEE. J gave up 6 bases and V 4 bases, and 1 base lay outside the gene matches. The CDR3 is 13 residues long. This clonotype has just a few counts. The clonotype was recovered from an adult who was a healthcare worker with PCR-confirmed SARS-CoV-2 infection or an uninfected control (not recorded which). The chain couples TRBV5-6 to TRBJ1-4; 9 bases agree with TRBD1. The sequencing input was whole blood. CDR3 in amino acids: CASSRDRDEKLFF. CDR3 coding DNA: TGTGCCAGCAGCCGGGACAGGGATGAAAAACTGTTTTTT.